This T cell receptor (beta chain) was captured in a study of blood T cell repertoires in COVID-19. Study overall: The origin of the acute and convalescent COVID-19 samples was the United States, Italy and Spain. PBMCs, B-cell-depleted T cells, or T cells were the source of the cDNA or gDNA that made up the material.

V was clipped by 1 base and J by 1 base; unmatched bases: 3. The germline CDR1 and CDR2 sequences are SGDLS and YYNGEE. The length of the CDR3 is 15 residues. Original analysis: Reference gene primers were amplified, and this amplification served to estimate nucleated cell counts. TCRdb keeps only in-frame clones here, not all; method: immunoSEQ multiplex PCR. The DNA gave D and trimming, while V, J and clone size come from that table. The sample contains roughly 200,000 clones, around nine tenths of which appear only once. This clonotype was obtained from a man aged 60 to 69 who had recovered from COVID-19. The chain carries TRBV9 and TRBJ2-3; TRBD1 matches at 7 bases. The sequencing sample was made of peripheral blood. CDR3 sequence (DNA): TGTGCCAGCAGCGTACGTCAGGGGGGCACAGATACGCAGTATTTT. Translation gives CASSVRQGGTDTQYF.